This T cell receptor beta chain originates from a study of blood T cell repertoires in COVID-19. There are 13 residues in the CDR3. Germline V gene lookup returns CDR1 MNHEY and CDR2 SMNVEV (reference sequence). Deletions cut 3 bases from V and 4 bases from J, with 10 bases between. TCRdb's table, derived via immunoSEQ multiplex PCR, lists solely in-frame clones and lacks some. The sample records 180,000 or so clones, over 70% being singletons. Participants spanned ages 18 to 89 years and resided in about two dozen US areas. The sequence was collected from a woman aged 60-75 years who had recovered from COVID-19. The V call is TRBV27, the J call TRBJ2-7, with D maybe TRBD2 (7 bases). Sequenced input: PBMCs or T cells enriched from blood (not recorded which). The DNA of the CDR3 is TGTGCCAGCAGTTTGGGGAGGGGGTACGAGCAGTACTTC. This gives the protein CASSLGRGYEQYF.